The source of this TCR beta chain is a study of shared clonotypes between healthy human individuals. The study's findings and limits: Sharing across a few donors was seen in roughly 5% of naive CD4 clonotypes. On the whole, naive subsets had larger estimated richness than memory subsets had.

Remarks on this clone: The antigen remains undetermined.

Terminally differentiated effector memory CD45RA+ cells were excluded from the naive CD8 cells, which were CD45RO-negative and positively selected for CCR7. Adult Caucasians living in Nashville, Tennessee made up all of the donors. Once extracted for a subset, genomic DNA was divided evenly among several immunoSEQ plates. Using immunoSEQ multiplex PCR, the repertoire was profiled, and TCRdb retains in-frame clones only, with some absent. The data show about 2,100,000 clones, about 93% seen once. Germline V lookup: CDR1 MDHEN, CDR2 SYDVKM. This CDR3 region has 14 residues. With 5 bases removed from V and 4 bases from J, the gap between germline ends came to 12 bases.

The chain combines TRBV28 with TRBJ1-5; D unresolved. The TCR comes from a man in his late teens or twenties in good health. Some clones in this sample may be carry-over from other donors' samples. The sequenced material came from naive CD8+ T cells from PBMCs. The CDR3 region has the DNA TGTGCCAGCAGTGCCTGGTCTCCTAATCAGCCCCAGCATTTT. Translation gives CASSAWSPNQPQHF.